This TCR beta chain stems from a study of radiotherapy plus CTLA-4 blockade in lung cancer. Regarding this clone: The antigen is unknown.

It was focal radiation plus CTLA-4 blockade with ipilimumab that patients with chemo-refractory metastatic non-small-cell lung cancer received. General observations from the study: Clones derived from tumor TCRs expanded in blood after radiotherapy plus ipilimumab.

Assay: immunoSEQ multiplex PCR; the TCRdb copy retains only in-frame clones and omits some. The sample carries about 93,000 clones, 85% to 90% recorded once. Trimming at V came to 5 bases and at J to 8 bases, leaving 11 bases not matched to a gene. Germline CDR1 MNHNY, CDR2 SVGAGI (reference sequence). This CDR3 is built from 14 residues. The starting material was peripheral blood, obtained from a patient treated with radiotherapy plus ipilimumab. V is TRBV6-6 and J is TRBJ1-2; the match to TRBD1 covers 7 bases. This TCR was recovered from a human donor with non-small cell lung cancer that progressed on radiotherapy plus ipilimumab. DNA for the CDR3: TGTGCCAGCAGTACGAGACAGGGCGGACGGGGCTACACCTTC. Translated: CASSTRQGGRGYTF.